Presented here are 28 T cell receptor beta chains from one specimen sequenced in a study of T cells in tumors and immune-related adverse events. Profiled with immunoSEQ multiplex PCR; TCRdb holds only in-frame clones, not every one. The sample includes about 22,000 clones, about nine tenths of them seen just once. Sequenced material: lymph node tissue, taken from a patient treated with anti-PD-1 therapy. Source of these receptors: a female donor with metastatic renal cell carcinoma.

The chain carries TRBV9 and TRBJ1-2, with 9 positions matching TRBD1. Germline V CDR1 and CDR2: SGDLS, YYNGEE. V shed 3 bases and J 2 bases; nucleotides not matched to a gene: 5. CDR3 length: 15 residues. This chain's CDR3 is CASSGTGGANYGYTF. As DNA, the CDR3 is TGTGCCAGCAGCGGCACAGGGGGCGCGAACTATGGCTACACCTTC.

J is TRBJ2-7 and V is TRBV5-5, with D uncertain. Germline lookup yields CDR1 SGHKS and CDR2 YYEKEE (reference sequence). Trimming stripped 5 bases from V and 3 bases from J, with 21 bases between. The CDR3 is made up of 16 amino acids. In DNA, the CDR3 is TGTGCCAGCAGTTCTATGACGACCTATGAGCGCTACGAGCAGTACTTC. It yields the protein CASSSMTTYERYEQYF.

This clone was seen just once. The V gene is TRBV10-2, the J gene TRBJ1-1; D gene uncertain. V lost 0 bases, J lost 5 bases, and 10 bases lay in between. Germline V lookup: CDR1 WSHSY, CDR2 SAAADI. This CDR3 spans 14 amino acids. The CDR3 loop reads CASSESWGSTEAFF. The CDR3 DNA is TGCGCCAGCAGTGAGTCGTGGGGATCGACTGAAGCTTTCTTT.

The J gene is TRBJ2-1, the V gene TRBV7-9; D uncertain. This CDR3 comprises 13 residues. Between the trimmed V and J ends, which lost 1 base and 6 bases, there was a span of 7 bases. In germline, CDR1 is SEHNR, CDR2 FQNEAQ (reference sequence). The CDR3 region is CASSLGQGNEQFF. The CDR3 DNA reads TGTGCCAGCAGCTTAGGGCAAGGCAATGAGCAGTTCTTC.

The chain links TRBV14 to TRBJ1-2; D may be TRBD1 (5 bases). Germline loops: CDR1 SGHDN, CDR2 FVKESK. V dropped 1 base and J dropped 12 bases, with 15 bases sitting between them. This CDR3 region has 13 residues. The CDR3 DNA reads TGTGCCAGCAGCCAAGCTGGGGCTCTTGTCGACACCTTC. As protein: CASSQAGALVDTF.

The chain uses TRBV27 and TRBJ2-7; 12 bases map to TRBD2. Unmatched junction bases numbered 4, after V lost 3 bases and J lost 1 base. Germline lookup yields CDR1 MNHEY and CDR2 SMNVEV (reference sequence). This CDR3 is 16 amino acids long. CDR3 amino acids: CASSFGLAGTSYEQYF. For the CDR3, the DNA is TGTGCCAGCAGTTTCGGACTAGCGGGAACTTCCTACGAGCAGTACTTC.

The V call is TRBV9, the J call TRBJ2-5, with D maybe TRBD2 (6 bases). Looked up from germline, CDR1 is SGDLS and CDR2 is YYNGEE. Trimming took 2 bases from V and 4 from J, leaving 15 bases between them. The CDR3 has 15 amino acids. The CDR3 loop reads CASSVGDFTTETQYF. The CDR3 DNA reads as TGTGCCAGCAGCGTTGGGGACTTCACCACAGAGACCCAGTACTTC.

The rearrangement links TRBV9 to TRBJ1-1; D unclear. Germline V gene data show CDR1 as SGDLS and CDR2 as YYNGEE. The V gene lost 0 bases and the J gene lost 7 bases, with 13 bases spanning the gap. CDR3 length: 14 amino acids. CDR3 residues: CASSVVQWVGEAFF. The DNA for the CDR3 is TGTGCCAGCAGCGTAGTGCAATGGGTTGGTGAAGCTTTCTTT.

The chain links TRBV18 to TRBJ1-2; weak D call: TRBD1 (6 bases). Germline CDR1 and CDR2: KGHSH and LQKENI. This CDR3 spans 13 amino acids. V was shortened by 2 bases and J by 8 bases, with 12 bases between the two germline ends. The CDR3 loop is CASSPIHREGYTF. The CDR3 DNA sequence: TGTGCCAGCTCACCAATACACAGGGAGGGCTACACCTTC.

The V and J genes are TRBV5-1 and TRBJ2-7, with D unresolved. Trimming took off 4 bases at V and 6 bases at J, with 14 bases between the two ends. The CDR3 runs to 13 residues. Germline V gene data show CDR1 as SGHRS and CDR2 as YFSETQ. CDR3 nucleotide sequence: TGCGCCAGCAGCCATGACACGACCGCCGAGCAGTACTTC. It is translated as CASSHDTTAEQYF.

J is TRBJ2-4 and V is TRBV10-3; TRBD2 matches 8 bases. Per germline, CDR1 ENHRY and CDR2 SYGVKD. The CDR3 runs 16 residues. J was trimmed by 0 bases and V by 2 bases; bases with no gene match: 3. The CDR3 loop reads CAISEGGLVAKNIQYF. The DNA of the CDR3 is TGTGCCATCAGTGAGGGGGGACTAGTAGCCAAAAACATTCAGTACTTC.

The chain links TRBV6-5 to TRBJ2-7; D possibly corresponds to TRBD2 (6 bases). V shed 2 bases and J shed 5 bases, with 16 bases lying between them. This CDR3 spans 15 amino acids. From germline, CDR1 is MNHEY and CDR2 SVGAGI. The DNA of the CDR3 is TGTGCCAGCAGTTACCTTCGGTCAACTAGCAACGAGCAGTACTTC. It encodes CASSYLRSTSNEQYF.

This clone came up a few times. The chain links TRBV12-5 to TRBJ2-4, with D perhaps assigned TRBD1 or TRBD2 (5 bases each). Trimming left V 5 bases short and J 6 bases short, with 11 bases between. The CDR3 consists of 13 residues. Germline CDR1 LGHNT, CDR2 FRNRAP. This CDR3 reads CASGPRGSNIQYF. CDR3 nucleotide sequence: TGTGCTAGTGGTCCCCGGGGCTCAAACATTCAGTACTTC.

The V call is TRBV19, the J call TRBJ1-4; maybe TRBD1 (6 bases). CDR3 length equals 15 residues. V was trimmed by 6 bases and J by 7 bases, leaving 18 bases between them. Looked up from germline, CDR1 is LNHDA and CDR2 is SQIVND (reference sequence). The CDR3 nucleotides read TGTGCCAGTAGCGACGCGGGGGCTGCTGGTGAAAAACTGTTTTTT. This gives the protein CASSDAGAAGEKLFF.

The CDR3 DNA reads TGTGCCAGCAGCTTAGATCTTGCGGGGGGGCTTGAGACCCAGTACTTC. This encodes CASSLDLAGGLETQYF. The gene calls are TRBV7-2 and TRBJ2-5; 9 bases match TRBD2. The CDR3 contains 16 residues. J was trimmed by 5 bases and V by 1 base; bases with no gene match: 8. CDR1 SGHTA and CDR2 FQGNSA come from the germline V gene.

The sample holds one count of this clone. This chain links TRBV6-6 with TRBJ2-7; the D gene is possibly TRBD1 (5 bases). Trimming pared 4 bases from V and 3 bases from J, leaving 10 bases between. In germline, CDR1 is MNHNY, CDR2 SVGAGI (reference sequence). This CDR3 has 13 residues. The DNA for the CDR3 is TGTGCCAGCAGTTTCGGACACCTCTACGAGCAGTACTTC. Residues: CASSFGHLYEQYF.

The J gene is TRBJ2-5, the V gene TRBV7-2; D possibly matches TRBD1 or TRBD2 (6 bases each). V was trimmed by 1 base and J by 5 bases, leaving 17 bases between them. CDR3 length: 16 amino acids. Germline assignment: CDR1 SGHTA and CDR2 FQGNSA. The CDR3 nucleotides read TGTGCCAGCAGCTTAGGTCTCGGGGGCCGGGGGGAGACCCAGTACTTC. Protein product: CASSLGLGGRGETQYF. The full variable domain, in which reference TRBV7-2 and TRBJ2-5 provide the parts outside the CDR3, is GAGVSQSPSNKVTEKGKDVELRCDPISGHTALYWYRQSLGQGLEFLIYFQGNSAPDKSGLPSDRFSAERTGGSVSTLTIQRTQQEDSAVYLCASSLGLGGRGETQYFGPGTRLLVL.

The rearrangement links TRBV7-9 to TRBJ2-4; 7 positions agree with TRBD1. The junction had 12 bases not matched to a gene; V was cut back by 7 bases and J by 3 bases. The germline CDR1 and CDR2 sequences are SEHNR and FQNEAQ (reference sequence). The CDR3 extends over 16 amino acids. The CDR3 region has the DNA TGTGCCAGCACCTTTACAGGGGAAATTGGCAAAAACATTCAGTACTTC. Amino acids: CASTFTGEIGKNIQYF.

V usage is TRBV9 and J usage is TRBJ2-1, with 9 bases fitting TRBD2. This CDR3 region has 15 residues. Germline loops: CDR1 SGDLS, CDR2 YYNGEE. V gave up 3 bases and J gave up 7 bases; unmatched junction bases: 8. The CDR3 reads CASSARSGRRNEQFF. In nucleotides, the CDR3 is TGTGCCAGCAGCGCCCGGAGCGGGAGGAGGAATGAGCAGTTCTTC.

Of note for this clone: Germline is not matched at one junction end, which may reflect a read error. V gene TRBV7-9 combines with J gene TRBJ2-7, with 7 nucleotides matching TRBD1. The CDR3 length is 14 residues. Germline V CDR1 and CDR2: SEHNR, FQNEAQ (reference sequence). This CDR3 reads CASSLSATGSVSNF. CDR3 bases: TGTGCCAGCAGCTTATCCGCGACAGGGTCCGTCTCCAACTTC.

The rearrangement links TRBV7-2 to TRBJ2-7; the match to TRBD2 covers 14 bases. The CDR3 contains 18 residues. Per the germline V gene, CDR1 is SGHTA and CDR2 is FQGNSA. J gave up 2 bases and V 1 base, and 7 bases lay outside the gene matches. The CDR3 sequence: CASSLVGGTSGGAYEQYF. CDR3 DNA: TGTGCCAGCAGCTTAGTTGGCGGGACTAGCGGGGGAGCCTACGAGCAGTACTTC.

Only one count was recorded for this clone. The chain carries TRBV28 and TRBJ1-1; D gene ambiguous. V lost 6 bases and J lost 5, with 4 bases in between. The CDR3 is made up of 10 amino acids. CDR1 MDHEN and CDR2 SYDVKM come from the germline V gene. CDR3 loop: CASRGTEAFF. CDR3 nucleotide sequence: TGTGCCAGCAGGGGGACTGAAGCTTTCTTT.

The chain recombines TRBV11-3 with TRBJ1-1; D perhaps matches TRBD1 (5 bases). The CDR3 has 14 amino acids. Trimming cost V 1 base and J 2 bases, with 8 bases left between them. Germline V gene data show CDR1 as SGHNT and CDR2 as YENEEA. As DNA, the CDR3 is TGTGCCAGCAGCTTAGGTAGGGGAAACACTGAAGCTTTCTTT. Protein: CASSLGRGNTEAFF.

This clone was observed a handful of times. The chain employs TRBV12-5 and TRBJ1-2; the D gene is possibly TRBD1 (5 bases). V was shortened by 5 bases and J by 2 bases, with 15 bases between the two germline ends. Germline-derived CDR1 and CDR2 are LGHNT and FRNRAP. This CDR3 contains 15 residues. As DNA, the CDR3 is TGTGCTAGTGGTAGCTATGGGGCGACCAACTATGGCTACACCTTC. It specifies CASGSYGATNYGYTF.

The CDR3 nucleotides are TGTGCCAGTTCATTAGCGCCCAGGGACGAGCAGTACTTC. Residues: CASSLAPRDEQYF. V usage is TRBV19 and J usage is TRBJ2-7; D might be TRBD1 or TRBD2, each matching 5 bases. V was pared by 8 bases and J by 5 bases, with 16 bases between. Germline V gene sequence: CDR1 LNHDA, CDR2 SQIVND (reference sequence). This CDR3 has 13 amino acids.

The DNA of the CDR3 is TGTGCCAGCAGCTTACAGGACAGGGGGCGGGCTTTCTTT. It codes for CASSLQDRGRAFF. This chain uses TRBV7-8 with TRBJ1-1, with 11 bases fitting TRBD1. V lost 2 bases and J lost 11; bases outside the gene matches: 4. The CDR3 contains 13 residues. Germline V gene sequence: CDR1 SGHVS, CDR2 FQNEAQ. Variable domain in full (rest from reference TRBV7-8 and TRBJ1-1): GAGVSQSPRYKVAKRGQDVALRCDPISGHVSLFWYQQALGQGPEFLTYFQNEAQLDKSGLPSDRFFAERPEGSVSTLKIQRTQQEDSAVYLCASSLQDRGRAFFGQGTRLTVV.

The CDR3 nucleotides read TGTGCCAGCAGCATCCCGGGACAGACCCTCTATGGCTACACCTTC. Its protein product is CASSIPGQTLYGYTF. The chain has TRBV28 and TRBJ1-2; 7 positions match TRBD1. The CDR3 covers 15 residues. From germline, CDR1 is MDHEN and CDR2 SYDVKM. V lost 6 bases to trimming and J lost 4 bases; unmatched junction nucleotides: 11.

This chain uses TRBV5-1 with TRBJ1-4; possible D gene TRBD1, 6 bases. CDR3 length equals 17 residues. CDR1 is SGHRS, CDR2 YFSETQ, per germline. Trimming removed 4 bases from V and 0 bases from J, with 16 bases in between. The CDR3 DNA is TGCGCCAGCAGCGTGGCCGTGGGGGCGGCAACTAATGAAAAACTGTTTTTT. It is translated as CASSVAVGAATNEKLFF.